Listed below are T cell receptor beta chains from one sample, sequenced in a study of shared clonotypes between healthy human individuals. Clones were read by immunoSEQ multiplex PCR, and TCRdb kept only the in-frame ones, dropping some. The table has some 690,000 clones, about 90% seen once. The specimen sequenced was memory CD8+ T cells from PBMCs. These receptors all come from a young man in good health. Some clones in this sample may be carry-over from other donors' samples. Each CDR3 is given with its conserved first and last residue. The D gene is left open where the match is weak. Clone size is not always given. Where it is, it says once, few, many or a class for expanded clones.

13,TRBJ2-5,NA,TRBV2,NA,TGTGCCAGCAGGCTGGGAGTTTCTGAGACCCAGTACTTC,CASRLGVSETQYF
22,TRBJ2-5,NA,TRBV21-1,NA,TGTGCCAGCAGCAAAGCGCTAACGGTCCGGGACAGGGGGCCGAGAAATCAAGAGACCCAGTACTTC,CASSKALTVRDRGPRNQETQYF
15,TRBJ1-3,NA,TRBV10-3,NA,TGTGCCATCAGTGAAGTTAGGGGAGCTGGAAACACCATATATTTT,CAISEVRGAGNTIYF
15,TRBJ1-1,NA,TRBV28,NA,TGTGCCAGCAGACCCAGCGGCCAGTACCACACTGAAGCTTTCTTT,CASRPSGQYHTEAFF
15,TRBJ2-7,NA,TRBV25-1,NA,TGTGCCAGCAGTGAATTAAGCGAGGGGGCGGGGGAGCAGTACTTC,CASSELSEGAGEQYF
15,TRBJ1-1,NA,TRBV7-9,NA,TGTGCCAGCAGCCGACCGAGAGGGGGAAGGACTGAAGCTTTCTTT,CASSRPRGGRTEAFF
16,TRBJ1-5,TRBD1,TRBV27,NA,TGTGCCAGCAGCGACCCTCCCGGGACAGGCAATCAGCCCCAGCATTTT,CASSDPPGTGNQPQHF
15,TRBJ2-7,NA,TRBV11-2,NA,TGTGCCAGCAGCTTAGAGCTAGCAACGTTGGGCGAGCAGTACTTC,CASSLELATLGEQYF
16,TRBJ2-1,TRBD2,TRBV10-1,NA,TGCGCCAGCAGTGTGGCTGGGACTAGTCCCCACAATGAGCAGTTCTTC,CASSVAGTSPHNEQFF
15,TRBJ2-1,NA,TRBV7-6,NA,TGTGCCAGCAGCTTAGGGCTAGCGCCCTACAATGAGCAGTTCTTC,CASSLGLAPYNEQFF
13,TRBJ2-2,NA,TRBV11-2,NA,TGTGCCAGCAGCTTATACGGGTCCGGGGAGCTGTTTTTT,CASSLYGSGELFF
17,TRBJ1-1,TRBD1,TRBV27,NA,TGTGCCAGCAGACCCACAGGACAGGGAGGGTGGTGGACTGAAGCTTTCTTT,CASRPTGQGGWWTEAFF
14,TRBJ1-1,NA,TRBV4-3,few,TGCGCCAGCAGCCAAGCGAGGACGAACACTGAAGCTTTCTTT,CASSQARTNTEAFF
14,TRBJ1-4,NA,TRBV19,NA,TGTGCCAGTAGCACCGGGGTCCAGCGAGAAAAACTGTTTTTT,CASSTGVQREKLFF